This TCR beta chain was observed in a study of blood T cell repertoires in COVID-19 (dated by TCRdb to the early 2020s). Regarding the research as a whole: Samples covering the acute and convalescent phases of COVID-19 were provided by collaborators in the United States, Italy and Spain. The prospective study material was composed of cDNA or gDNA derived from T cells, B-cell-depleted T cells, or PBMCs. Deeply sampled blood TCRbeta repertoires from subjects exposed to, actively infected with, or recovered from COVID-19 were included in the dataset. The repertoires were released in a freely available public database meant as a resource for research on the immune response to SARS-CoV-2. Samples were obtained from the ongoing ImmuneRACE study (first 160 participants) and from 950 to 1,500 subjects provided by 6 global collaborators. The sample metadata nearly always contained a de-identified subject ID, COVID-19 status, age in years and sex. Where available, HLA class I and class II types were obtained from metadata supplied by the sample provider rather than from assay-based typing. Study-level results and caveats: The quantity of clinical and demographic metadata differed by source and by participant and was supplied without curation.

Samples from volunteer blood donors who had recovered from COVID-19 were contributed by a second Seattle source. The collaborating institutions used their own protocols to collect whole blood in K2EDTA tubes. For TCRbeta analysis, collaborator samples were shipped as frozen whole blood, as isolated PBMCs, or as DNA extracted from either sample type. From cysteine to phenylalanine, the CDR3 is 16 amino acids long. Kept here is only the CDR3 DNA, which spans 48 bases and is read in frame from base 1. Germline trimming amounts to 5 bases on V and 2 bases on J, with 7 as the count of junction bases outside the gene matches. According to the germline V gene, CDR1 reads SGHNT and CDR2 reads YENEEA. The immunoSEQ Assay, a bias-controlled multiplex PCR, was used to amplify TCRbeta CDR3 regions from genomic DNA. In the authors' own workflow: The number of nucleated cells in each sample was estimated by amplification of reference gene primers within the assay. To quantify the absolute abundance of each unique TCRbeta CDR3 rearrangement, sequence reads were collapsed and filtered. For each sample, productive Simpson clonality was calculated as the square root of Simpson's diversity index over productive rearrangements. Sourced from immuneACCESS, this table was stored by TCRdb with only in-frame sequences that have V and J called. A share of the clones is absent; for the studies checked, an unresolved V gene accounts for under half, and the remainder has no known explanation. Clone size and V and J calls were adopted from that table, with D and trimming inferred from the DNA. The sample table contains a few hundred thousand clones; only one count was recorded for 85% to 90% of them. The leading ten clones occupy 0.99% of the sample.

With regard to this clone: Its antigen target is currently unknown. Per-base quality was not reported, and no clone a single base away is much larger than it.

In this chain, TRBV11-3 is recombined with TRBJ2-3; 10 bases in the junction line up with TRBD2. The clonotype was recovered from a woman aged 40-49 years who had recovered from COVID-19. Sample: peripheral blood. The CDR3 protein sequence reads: CASSDGGTSATDTQYF. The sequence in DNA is TGTGCCAGCAGCGACGGCGGGACTAGCGCCACAGATACGCAGTATTTT.